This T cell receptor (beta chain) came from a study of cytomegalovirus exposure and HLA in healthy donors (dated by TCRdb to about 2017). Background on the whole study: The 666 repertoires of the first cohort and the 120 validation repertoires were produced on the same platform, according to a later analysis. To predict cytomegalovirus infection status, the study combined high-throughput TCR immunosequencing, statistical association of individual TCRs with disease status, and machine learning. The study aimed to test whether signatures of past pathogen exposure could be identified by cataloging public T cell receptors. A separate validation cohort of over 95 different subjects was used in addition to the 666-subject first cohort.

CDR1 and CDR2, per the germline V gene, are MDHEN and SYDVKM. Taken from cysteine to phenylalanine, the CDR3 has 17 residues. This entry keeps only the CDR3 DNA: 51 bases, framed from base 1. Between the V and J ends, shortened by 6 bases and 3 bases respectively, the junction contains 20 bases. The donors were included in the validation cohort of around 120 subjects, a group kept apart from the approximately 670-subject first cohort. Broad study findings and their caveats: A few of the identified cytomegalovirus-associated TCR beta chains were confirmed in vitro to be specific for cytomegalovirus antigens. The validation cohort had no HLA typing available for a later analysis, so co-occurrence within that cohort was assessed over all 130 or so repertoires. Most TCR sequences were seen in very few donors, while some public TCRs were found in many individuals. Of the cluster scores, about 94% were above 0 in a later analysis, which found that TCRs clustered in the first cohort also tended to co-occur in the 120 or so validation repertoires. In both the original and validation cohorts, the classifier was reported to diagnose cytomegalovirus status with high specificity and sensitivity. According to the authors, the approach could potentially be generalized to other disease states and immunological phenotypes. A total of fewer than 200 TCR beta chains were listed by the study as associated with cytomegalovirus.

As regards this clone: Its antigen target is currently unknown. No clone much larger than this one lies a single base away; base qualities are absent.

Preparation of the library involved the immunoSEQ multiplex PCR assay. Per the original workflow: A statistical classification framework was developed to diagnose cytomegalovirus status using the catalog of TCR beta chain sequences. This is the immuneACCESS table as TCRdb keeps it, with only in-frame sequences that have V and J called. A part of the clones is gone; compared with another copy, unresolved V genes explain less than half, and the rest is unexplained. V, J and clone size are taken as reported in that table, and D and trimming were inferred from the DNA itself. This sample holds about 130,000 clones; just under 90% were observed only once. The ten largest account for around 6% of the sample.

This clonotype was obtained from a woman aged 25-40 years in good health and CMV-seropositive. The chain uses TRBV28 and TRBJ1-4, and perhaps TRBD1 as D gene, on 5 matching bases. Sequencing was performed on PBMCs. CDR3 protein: CASRTPRATGANEKLFF. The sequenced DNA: TGTGCCAGCAGAACACCCCGGGCCACGGGGGCTAATGAAAAACTGTTTTTT.